This TCR beta chain was recorded in a study of shared clonotypes between healthy human individuals. The study's findings and limits: Generation probabilities were higher for clonotypes shared across all four sorted-subset donors than for unshared ones.

Per the original data handling: ImmunoSEQ yielded junction-only sequences lacking quality scores, so filtering differed. TCRdb's copy holds only in-frame clones and misses some; the assay was immunoSEQ multiplex PCR. V and J calls plus clone size are reproduced from that table; the DNA served to infer D and trimming. The sample shows about 1,900,000 clones, over 85% of them seen only once. As regards this clone: Its matching antigen is unknown. An end of the junction differs from the germline gene, which may be a read error.

CDR1 is SSHAT and CDR2 is FNYEAQ in the germline V gene (reference sequence). The CDR3 consists of 15 residues. Positive CCR7 selection of CD45RO-negative cells yielded the naive CD8 cells, and terminally differentiated effector memory CD45RA+ cells were excluded. Adult donors, all healthy and HIV-negative, had no recent acute infections or vaccinations. Each sample came from a Caucasian adult donor living in Nashville, Tennessee. The genes are TRBV7-7 and TRBJ2-5, with 9 bases fitting TRBD1. Sample: naive CD8+ T cells sorted from blood. This TCR derives from a man aged 18 to 35 in good health. Written as DNA, the CDR3 is TGTGCTAGCAGCGCCCTCACAGGGGGCCGGGAGACCCAGTACTTC. This gives the protein CASSALTGGRETQYF.